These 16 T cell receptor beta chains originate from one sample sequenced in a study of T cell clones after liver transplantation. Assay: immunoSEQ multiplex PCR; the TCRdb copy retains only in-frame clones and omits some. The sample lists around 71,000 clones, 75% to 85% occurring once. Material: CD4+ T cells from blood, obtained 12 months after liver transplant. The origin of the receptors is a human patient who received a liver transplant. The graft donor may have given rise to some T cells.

The CDR3 protein is CASSSWEFGTDTQYF. The CDR3 DNA is TGCGCCAGCAGCTCTTGGGAGTTTGGGACAGATACGCAGTATTTT. This rearrangement joins TRBV5-1 to TRBJ2-3; D might be TRBD2 (5 bases). This CDR3 is 15 amino acids long. Germline V gene data show CDR1 as SGHRS and CDR2 as YFSETQ. The germline V and J ends were trimmed by 3 bases and 3 bases, with 14 bases remaining between them.

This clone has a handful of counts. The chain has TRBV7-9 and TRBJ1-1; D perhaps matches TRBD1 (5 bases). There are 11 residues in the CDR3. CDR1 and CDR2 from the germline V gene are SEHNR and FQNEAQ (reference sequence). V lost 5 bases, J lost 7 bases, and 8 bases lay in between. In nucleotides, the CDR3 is TGTGCCAGCAGCCTCCAGGGTGAAGCTTTCTTT. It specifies CASSLQGEAFF.

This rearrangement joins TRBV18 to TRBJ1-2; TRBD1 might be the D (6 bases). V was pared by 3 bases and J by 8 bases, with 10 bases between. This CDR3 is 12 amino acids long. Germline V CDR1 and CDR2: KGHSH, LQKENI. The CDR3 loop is CASSPNREGYTF. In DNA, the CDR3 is TGTGCCAGCTCACCGAACAGGGAGGGCTACACCTTC.

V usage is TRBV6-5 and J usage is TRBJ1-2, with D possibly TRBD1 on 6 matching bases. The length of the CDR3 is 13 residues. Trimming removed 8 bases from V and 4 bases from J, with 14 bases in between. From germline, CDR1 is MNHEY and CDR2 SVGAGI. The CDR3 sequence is CASSRGHRYGYTF. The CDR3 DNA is TGTGCCAGCTCCCGGGGGCACCGCTATGGCTACACCTTC.

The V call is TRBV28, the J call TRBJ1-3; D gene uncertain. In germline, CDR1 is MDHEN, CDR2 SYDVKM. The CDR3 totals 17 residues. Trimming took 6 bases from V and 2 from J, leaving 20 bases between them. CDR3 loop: CASSPNRQVGTGNTIYF. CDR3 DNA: TGTGCCAGCAGCCCAAACCGGCAAGTCGGTACTGGAAACACCATATATTTT.

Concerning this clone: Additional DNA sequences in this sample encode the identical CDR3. CDR3: CASSLHQPQHF. The CDR3, as DNA: TGTGCCAGCAGTCTACATCAGCCCCAGCATTTT. J is TRBJ1-5 and V is TRBV28; no reliable D call. Germline loops: CDR1 MDHEN, CDR2 SYDVKM. This CDR3 is built from 11 residues. Trimming took off 5 bases at V and 5 bases at J, with 4 bases between the two ends.

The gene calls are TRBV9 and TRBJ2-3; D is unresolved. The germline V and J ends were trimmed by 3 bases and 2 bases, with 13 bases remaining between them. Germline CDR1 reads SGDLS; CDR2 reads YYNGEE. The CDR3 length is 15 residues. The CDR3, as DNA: TGTGCCAGCAGCGCTGGTGCTCCCCACACAGATACGCAGTATTTT. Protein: CASSAGAPHTDTQYF. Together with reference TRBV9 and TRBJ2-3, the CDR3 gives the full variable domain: DSGVTQTPKHLITATGQRVTLRCSPRSGDLSVYWYQQSLDQGLQFLIQYYNGEERAKGNILERFSAQQFPDLHSELNLSSLELGDSALYFCASSAGAPHTDTQYFGPGTRLTVL.

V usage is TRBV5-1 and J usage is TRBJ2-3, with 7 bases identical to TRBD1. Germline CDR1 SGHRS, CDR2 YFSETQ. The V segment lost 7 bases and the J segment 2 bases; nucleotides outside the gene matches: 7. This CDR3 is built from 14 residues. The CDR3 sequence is CASGGQTHTDTQYF. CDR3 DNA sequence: TGCGCCAGCGGGGGACAGACTCACACAGATACGCAGTATTTT.

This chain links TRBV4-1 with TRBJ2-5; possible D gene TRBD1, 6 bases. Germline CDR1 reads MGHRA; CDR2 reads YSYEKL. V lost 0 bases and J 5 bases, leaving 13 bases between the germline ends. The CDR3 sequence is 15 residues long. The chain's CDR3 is CASSQDGAGAETQYF. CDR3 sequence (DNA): TGCGCCAGCAGCCAAGATGGAGCAGGGGCTGAGACCCAGTACTTC.

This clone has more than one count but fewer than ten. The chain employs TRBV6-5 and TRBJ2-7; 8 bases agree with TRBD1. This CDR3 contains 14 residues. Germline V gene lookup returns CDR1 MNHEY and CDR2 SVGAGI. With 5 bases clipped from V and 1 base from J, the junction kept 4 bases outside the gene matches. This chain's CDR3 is CASSGDRRSYEQYF. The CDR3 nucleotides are TGTGCCAGCAGTGGGGACAGGAGGTCCTACGAGCAGTACTTC.

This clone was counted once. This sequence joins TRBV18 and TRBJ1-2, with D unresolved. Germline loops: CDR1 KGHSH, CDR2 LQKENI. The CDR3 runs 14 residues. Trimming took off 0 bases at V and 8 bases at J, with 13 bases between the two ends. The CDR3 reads CASSPPGRQDGYTF. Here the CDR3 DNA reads TGTGCCAGCTCACCACCGGGCCGCCAGGACGGCTACACCTTC.

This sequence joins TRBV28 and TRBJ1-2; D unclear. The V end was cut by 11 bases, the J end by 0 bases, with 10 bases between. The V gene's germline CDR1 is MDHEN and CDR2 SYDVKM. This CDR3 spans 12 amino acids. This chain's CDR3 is CAYGRPNYGYTF. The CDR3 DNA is TGTGCCTACGGGCGCCCTAACTATGGCTACACCTTC.

In DNA, the CDR3 is TGCAGCGTTGGTCAGGGCAATCAGCCCCAGCATTTT. Its protein product is CSVGQGNQPQHF. V gene TRBV29-1 combines with J gene TRBJ1-5; D is unresolved. The CDR3 runs to 12 residues. The germline gives CDR1 SQVTM, CDR2 ANQGSEA. Trimming removed 4 bases from V and 2 bases from J, with 6 bases in between. Using reference TRBV29-1 and TRBJ1-5 for the parts outside the CDR3, the full variable domain is SAVISQKPSRDICQRGTSLTIQCQVDSQVTMMFWYRQQPGQSLTLIATANQGSEATYESGFVIDKFPISRPNLTFSTLTVSNMSPEDSSIYLCSVGQGNQPQHFGDGTRLSIL.

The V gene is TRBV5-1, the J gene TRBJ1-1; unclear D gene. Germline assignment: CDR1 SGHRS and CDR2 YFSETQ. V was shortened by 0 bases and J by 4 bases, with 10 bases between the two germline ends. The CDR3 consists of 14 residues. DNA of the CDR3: TGCGCCAGCAGCTTGGGACTGCCGGGCACTGAAGCTTTCTTT. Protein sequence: CASSLGLPGTEAFF.

CDR3 nucleotide sequence: TGCAGCGTCGGAGGGACAGGGAACTATGGCTACACCTTC. This encodes CSVGGTGNYGYTF. The rearrangement uses TRBV29-1 and TRBJ1-2, with 9 bases aligning to TRBD1. Germline assignment: CDR1 SQVTM and CDR2 ANQGSEA. The V gene end was trimmed by 6 bases and the J gene end by 2 bases; junction bases not matched to a gene: 4. This CDR3 contains 13 residues.

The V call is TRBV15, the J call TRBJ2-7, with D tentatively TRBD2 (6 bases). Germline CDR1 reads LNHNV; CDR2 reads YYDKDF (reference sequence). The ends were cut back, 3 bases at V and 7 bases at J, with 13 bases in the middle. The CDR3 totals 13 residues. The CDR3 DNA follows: TGTGCCACCAGCAGGTACGGCCGGGAGGAGCAGTACTTC. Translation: CATSRYGREEQYF.